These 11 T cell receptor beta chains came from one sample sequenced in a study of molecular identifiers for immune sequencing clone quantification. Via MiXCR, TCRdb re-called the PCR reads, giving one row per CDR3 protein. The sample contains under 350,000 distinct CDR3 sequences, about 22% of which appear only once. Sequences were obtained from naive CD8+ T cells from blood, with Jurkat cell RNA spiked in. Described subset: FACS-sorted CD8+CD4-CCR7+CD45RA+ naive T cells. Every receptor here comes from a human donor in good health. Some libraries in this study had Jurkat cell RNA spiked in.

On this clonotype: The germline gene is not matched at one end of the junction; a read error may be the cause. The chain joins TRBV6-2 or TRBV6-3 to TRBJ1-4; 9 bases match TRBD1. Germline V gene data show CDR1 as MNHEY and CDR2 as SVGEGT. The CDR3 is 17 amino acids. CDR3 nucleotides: TGTGCCAGCAGCCTATCCGGGACAGGGATCCGGAATGAAAAACTGTGTTTT. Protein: CASSLSGTGIRNEKLCF.

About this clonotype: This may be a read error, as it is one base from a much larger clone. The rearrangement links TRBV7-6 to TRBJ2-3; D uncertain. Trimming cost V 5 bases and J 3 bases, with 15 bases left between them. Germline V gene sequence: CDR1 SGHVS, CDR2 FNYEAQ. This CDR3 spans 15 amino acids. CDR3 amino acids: CASSPLAIGTDTQYF. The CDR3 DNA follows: TGTGCCAGCAGCCCCCTGGCCATAGGTACAGATACGCAGTATTTT.

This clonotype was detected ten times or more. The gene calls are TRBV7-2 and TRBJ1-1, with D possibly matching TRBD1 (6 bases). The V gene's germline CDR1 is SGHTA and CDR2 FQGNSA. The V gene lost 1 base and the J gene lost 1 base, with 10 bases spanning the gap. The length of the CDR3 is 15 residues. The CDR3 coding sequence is TGTGCCAGCAGCTTAGGGAGCAGGGGGAACACTGAAGCTTTCTTT. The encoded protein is CASSLGSRGNTEAFF.

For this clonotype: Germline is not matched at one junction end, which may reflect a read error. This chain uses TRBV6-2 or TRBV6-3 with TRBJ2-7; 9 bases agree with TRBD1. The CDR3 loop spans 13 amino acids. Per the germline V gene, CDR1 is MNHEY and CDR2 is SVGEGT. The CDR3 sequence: CATTGTGRWEQNF. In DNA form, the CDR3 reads TGTGCCACCACCGGGACAGGGAGGTGGGAGCAGAACTTC.

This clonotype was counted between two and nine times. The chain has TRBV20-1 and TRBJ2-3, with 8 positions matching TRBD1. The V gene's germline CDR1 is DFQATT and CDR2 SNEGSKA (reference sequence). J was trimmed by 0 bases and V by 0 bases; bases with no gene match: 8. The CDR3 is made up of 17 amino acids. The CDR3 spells CSARDLDRVRSTDTQYF. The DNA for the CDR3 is TGCAGTGCTAGAGACCTGGACAGGGTACGAAGCACAGATACGCAGTATTTT.

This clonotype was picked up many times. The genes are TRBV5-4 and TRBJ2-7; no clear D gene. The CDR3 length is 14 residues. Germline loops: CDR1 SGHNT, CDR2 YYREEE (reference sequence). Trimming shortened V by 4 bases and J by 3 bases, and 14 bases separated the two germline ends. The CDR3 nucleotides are TGTGCCAGCAGCCGTGGATGGTACAGCTACGAGCAGTACTTC. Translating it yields CASSRGWYSYEQYF.

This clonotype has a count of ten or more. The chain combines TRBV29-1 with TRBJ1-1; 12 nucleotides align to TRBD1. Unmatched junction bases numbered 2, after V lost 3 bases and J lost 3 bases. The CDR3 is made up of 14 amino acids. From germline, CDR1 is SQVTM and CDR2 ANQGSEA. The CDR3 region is CSVEGDRGHTEAFF. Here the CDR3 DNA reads TGCAGCGTTGAGGGGGACAGGGGGCACACTGAAGCTTTCTTT.

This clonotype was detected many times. Written as DNA, the CDR3 is TGTGCCAGCAGGATCACAGATACGCAGTATTTT. Amino acids: CASRITDTQYF. The V and J genes are TRBV12-3 or TRBV12-4 and TRBJ2-3; no definite D call. Trimming left V 6 bases short and J 2 bases short, with 3 bases between. The CDR3 extends over 11 amino acids.

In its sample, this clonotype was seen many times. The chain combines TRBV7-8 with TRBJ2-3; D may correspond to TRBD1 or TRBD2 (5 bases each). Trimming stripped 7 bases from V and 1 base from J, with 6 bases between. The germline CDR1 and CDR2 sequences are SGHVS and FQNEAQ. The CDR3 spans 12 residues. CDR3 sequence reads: CASMGGTDTQYF. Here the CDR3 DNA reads TGTGCCAGCATGGGGGGCACAGATACGCAGTATTTT. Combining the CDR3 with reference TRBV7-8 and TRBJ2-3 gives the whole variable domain GAGVSQSPRYKVAKRGQDVALRCDPISGHVSLFWYQQALGQGPEFLTYFQNEAQLDKSGLPSDRFFAERPEGSVSTLKIQRTQQEDSAVYLCASMGGTDTQYFGPGTRLTVL.

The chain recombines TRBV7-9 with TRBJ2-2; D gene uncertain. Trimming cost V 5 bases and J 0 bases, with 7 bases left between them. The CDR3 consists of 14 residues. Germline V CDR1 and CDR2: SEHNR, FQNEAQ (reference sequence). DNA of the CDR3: TGTGCCAGCAGCGCACACGCGAACACCGGGGAGCTGTTTTTT. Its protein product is CASSAHANTGELFF.

The CDR3 DNA reads as TGTGCCAGCAGCCAAGATCAGGGCTTGAATACGCAGTATTTT. Protein: CASSQDQGLNTQYF. The genes are TRBV14 and TRBJ2-3; tentative D call: TRBD1 (5 bases). The V gene's germline CDR1 is SGHDN and CDR2 FVKESK. Trimming took 0 bases from V and 7 from J, leaving 11 bases between them. The CDR3 length is 14 residues.